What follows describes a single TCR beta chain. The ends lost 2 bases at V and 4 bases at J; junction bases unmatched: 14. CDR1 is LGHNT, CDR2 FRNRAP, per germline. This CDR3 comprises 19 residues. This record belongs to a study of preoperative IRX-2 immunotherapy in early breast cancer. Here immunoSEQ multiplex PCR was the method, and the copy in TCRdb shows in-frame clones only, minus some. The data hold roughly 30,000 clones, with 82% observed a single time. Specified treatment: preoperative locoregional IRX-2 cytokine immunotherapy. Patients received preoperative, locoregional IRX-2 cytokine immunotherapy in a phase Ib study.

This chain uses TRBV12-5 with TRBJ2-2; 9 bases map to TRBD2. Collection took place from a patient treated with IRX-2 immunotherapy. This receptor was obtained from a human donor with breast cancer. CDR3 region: CASGLIRRGGLVGTGELFF. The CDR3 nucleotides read TGTGCTAGTGGTTTGATTCGGCGGGGGGGCCTGGTTGGCACCGGGGAGCTGTTTTTT.